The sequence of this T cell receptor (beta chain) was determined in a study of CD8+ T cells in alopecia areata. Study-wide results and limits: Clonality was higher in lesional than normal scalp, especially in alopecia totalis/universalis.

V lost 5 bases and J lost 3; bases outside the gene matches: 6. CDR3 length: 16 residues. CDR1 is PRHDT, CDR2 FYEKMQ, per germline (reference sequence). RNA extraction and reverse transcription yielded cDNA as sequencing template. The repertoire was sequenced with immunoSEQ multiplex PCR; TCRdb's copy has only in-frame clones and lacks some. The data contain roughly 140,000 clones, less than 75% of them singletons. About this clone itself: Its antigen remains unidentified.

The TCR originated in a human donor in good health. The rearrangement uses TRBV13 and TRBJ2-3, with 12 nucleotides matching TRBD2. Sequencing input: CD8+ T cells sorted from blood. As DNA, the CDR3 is TGTGCCAGCAGCGGAGACGGACTAGCGGGGACAGATACGCAGTATTTT. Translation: CASSGDGLAGTDTQYF.